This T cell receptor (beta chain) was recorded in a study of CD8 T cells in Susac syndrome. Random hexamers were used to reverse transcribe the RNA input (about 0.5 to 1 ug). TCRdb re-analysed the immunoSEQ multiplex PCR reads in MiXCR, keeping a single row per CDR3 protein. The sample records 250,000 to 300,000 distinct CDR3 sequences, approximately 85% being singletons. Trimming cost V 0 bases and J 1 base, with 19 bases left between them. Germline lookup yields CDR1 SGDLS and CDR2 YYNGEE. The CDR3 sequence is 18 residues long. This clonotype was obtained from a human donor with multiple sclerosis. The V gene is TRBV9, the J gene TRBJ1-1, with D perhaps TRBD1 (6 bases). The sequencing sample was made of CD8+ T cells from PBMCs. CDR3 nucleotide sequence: TGTGCCAGCAGCGTAGGTTTTTGGCAGGGGCTAAAGAACACTGAAGCTTTCTTT. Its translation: CASSVGFWQGLKNTEAFF.